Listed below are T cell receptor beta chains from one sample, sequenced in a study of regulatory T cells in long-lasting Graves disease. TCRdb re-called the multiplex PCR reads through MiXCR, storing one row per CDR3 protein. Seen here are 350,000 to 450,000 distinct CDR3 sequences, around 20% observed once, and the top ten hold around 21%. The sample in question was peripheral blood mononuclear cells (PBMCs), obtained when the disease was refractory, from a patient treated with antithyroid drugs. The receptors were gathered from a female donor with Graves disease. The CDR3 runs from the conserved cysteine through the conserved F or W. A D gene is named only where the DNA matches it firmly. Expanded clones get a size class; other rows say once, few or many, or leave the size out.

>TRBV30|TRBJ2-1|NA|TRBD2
CAWCSGTSGTEQFF
TGTGCCTGGTGTTCCGGGACTAGCGGGACTGAGCAGTTCTTC
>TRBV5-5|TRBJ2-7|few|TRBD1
CASSQGQGAGYEQYF
TGTGCCAGCAGCCAGGGACAGGGGGCGGGATACGAGCAGTACTTC
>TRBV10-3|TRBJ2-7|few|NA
CAISDRETLYEQYF
TGTGCCATCAGCGATAGGGAGACACTGTACGAGCAGTACTTC
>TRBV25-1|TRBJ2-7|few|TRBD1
CASSELGTGNEQYF
TGTGCCAGCAGTGAATTAGGGACAGGGAACGAGCAGTACTTC
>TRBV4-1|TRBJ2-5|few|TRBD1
CASSQDGQGSRETQYF
TGCGCCAGCAGCCAAGATGGACAGGGGAGTAGAGAGACCCAGTACTTC
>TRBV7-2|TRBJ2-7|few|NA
CASSLRRTYSYEQYF
TGTGCCAGCAGCTTACGGCGGACCTATTCCTACGAGCAGTACTTC
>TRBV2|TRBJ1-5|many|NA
CASGGRINQPQHF
TGTGCCAGCGGGGGCCGAATTAATCAGCCCCAGCATTTT
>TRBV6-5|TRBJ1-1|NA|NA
CASSYPKGEGTEAFF
TGTGCCAGCAGTTACCCTAAGGGGGAGGGCACTGAAGCTTTCTTT
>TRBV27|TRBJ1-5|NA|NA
CASSPSISVTGQPQHF
TGTGCCAGCAGTCCCTCAATATCGGTAACGGGTCAGCCCCAGCATTTT
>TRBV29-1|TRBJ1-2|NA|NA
CSVYPPEDYVYTF
TGCAGCGTATACCCCCCAGAGGACTATGTCTACACCTTC
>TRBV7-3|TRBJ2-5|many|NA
CASSLTSAVGETQYF
TGTGCCAGCAGCTTAACGTCGGCGGTGGGAGAGACCCAGTACTTC
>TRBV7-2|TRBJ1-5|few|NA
CASSLVGGARGNQPQHF
TGTGCCAGCAGCTTAGTAGGGGGGGCCCGGGGCAATCAGCCCCAGCATTTT
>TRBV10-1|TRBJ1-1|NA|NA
CASSPQNLNTEAFF
TGCGCCAGCAGTCCTCAAAATCTGAACACTGAAGCTTTCTTT